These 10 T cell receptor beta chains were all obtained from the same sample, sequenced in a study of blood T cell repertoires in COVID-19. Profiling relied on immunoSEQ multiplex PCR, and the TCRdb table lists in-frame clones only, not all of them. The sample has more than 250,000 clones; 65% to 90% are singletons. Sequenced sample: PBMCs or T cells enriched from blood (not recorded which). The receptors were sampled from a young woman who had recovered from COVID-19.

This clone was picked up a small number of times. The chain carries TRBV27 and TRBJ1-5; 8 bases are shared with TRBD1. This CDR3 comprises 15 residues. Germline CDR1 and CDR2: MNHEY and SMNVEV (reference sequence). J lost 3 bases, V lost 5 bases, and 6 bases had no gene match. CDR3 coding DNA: TGTGCCAGCAGTCCGGGACAGGCATCCAATCAGCCCCAGCATTTT. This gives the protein CASSPGQASNQPQHF.

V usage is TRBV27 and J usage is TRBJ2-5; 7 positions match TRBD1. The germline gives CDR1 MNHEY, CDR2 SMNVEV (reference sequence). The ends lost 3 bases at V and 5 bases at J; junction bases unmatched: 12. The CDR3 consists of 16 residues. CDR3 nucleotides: TGTGCCAGCAGTTTTGTAGGGGGCGAAGTGCGGGAGACCCAGTACTTC. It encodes CASSFVGGEVRETQYF.

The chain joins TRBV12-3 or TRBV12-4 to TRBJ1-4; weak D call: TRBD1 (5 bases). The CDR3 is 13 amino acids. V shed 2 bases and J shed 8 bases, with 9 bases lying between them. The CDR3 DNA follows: TGTGCCAGCAGTTTACTGGGGCTCGAAAAACTGTTTTTT. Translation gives CASSLLGLEKLFF.

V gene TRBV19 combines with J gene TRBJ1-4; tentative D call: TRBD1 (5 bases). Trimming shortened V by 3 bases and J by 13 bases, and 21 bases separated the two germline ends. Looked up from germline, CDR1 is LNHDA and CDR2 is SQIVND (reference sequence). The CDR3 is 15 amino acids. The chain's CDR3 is CASSMARQGWIGLFF. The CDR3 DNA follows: TGTGCCAGTAGTATGGCTCGGCAGGGTTGGATTGGACTGTTTTTT.

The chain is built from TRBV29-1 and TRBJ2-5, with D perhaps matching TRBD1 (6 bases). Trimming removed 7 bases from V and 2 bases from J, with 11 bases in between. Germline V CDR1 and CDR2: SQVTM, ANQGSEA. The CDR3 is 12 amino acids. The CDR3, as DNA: TGCAGCGGACTACAGGGTCAAGAGACCCAGTACTTC. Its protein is CSGLQGQETQYF.

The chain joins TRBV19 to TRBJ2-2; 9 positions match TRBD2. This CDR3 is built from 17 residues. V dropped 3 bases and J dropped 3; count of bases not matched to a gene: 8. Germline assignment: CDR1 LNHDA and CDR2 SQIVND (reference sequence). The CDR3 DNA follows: TGTGCCAGTAGTATGACTAGCGGAGACGCTTACACCGGGGAGCTGTTTTTT. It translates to CASSMTSGDAYTGELFF.

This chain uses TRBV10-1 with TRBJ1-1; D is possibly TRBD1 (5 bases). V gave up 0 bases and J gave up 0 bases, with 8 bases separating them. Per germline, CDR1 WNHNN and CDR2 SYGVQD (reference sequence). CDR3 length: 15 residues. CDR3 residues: CASSESAGLNTEAFF. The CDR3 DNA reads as TGCGCCAGCAGTGAGTCGGCGGGGCTGAACACTGAAGCTTTCTTT.

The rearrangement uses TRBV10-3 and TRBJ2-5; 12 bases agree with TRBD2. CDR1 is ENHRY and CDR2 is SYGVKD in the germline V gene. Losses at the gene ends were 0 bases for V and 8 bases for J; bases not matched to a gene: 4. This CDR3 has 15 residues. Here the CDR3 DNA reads TGTGCCATCAGTGAGTCGGCTAGCGGGGGGGGTACCCAGTACTTC. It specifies CAISESASGGGTQYF.

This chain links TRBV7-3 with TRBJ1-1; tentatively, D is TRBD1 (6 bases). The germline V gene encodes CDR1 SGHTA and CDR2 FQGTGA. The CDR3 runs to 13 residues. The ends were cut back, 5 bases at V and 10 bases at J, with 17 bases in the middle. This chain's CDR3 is CASSPIQQGRAFF. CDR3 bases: TGTGCCAGCAGCCCTATTCAGCAGGGGAGAGCTTTCTTT.

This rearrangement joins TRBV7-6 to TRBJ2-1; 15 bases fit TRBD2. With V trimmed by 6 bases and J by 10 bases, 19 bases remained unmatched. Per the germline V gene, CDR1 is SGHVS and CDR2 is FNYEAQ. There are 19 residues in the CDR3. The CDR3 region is CASRPAPGLAGGGAGEQFF. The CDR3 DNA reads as TGTGCCAGCAGGCCAGCTCCGGGACTAGCGGGGGGAGGGGCTGGGGAGCAGTTCTTC.